These T cell receptor beta chains were read from a single sample in a study of blood T cell repertoires in COVID-19. TCRdb keeps only in-frame clones here, not all; method: immunoSEQ multiplex PCR. The table has about 150,000 clones, roughly 83% seen once. The sequenced sample was peripheral blood. Receptors were obtained from a man between 18 and 35 years old with active or convalescent COVID-19. Both conserved end residues are part of each CDR3. D genes are given only for firm matches. Size is stated for part of the rows, as once, few or many counts, or as a class when the clone is expanded.

V gene: TRBV3-1/TRBV3-2; clone size: .; D gene: .; J gene: TRBJ1-1; CDR3 protein: CASSLESRAGTEAFF; CDR3 DNA: TGTGCCAGCAGCCTAGAGTCGAGGGCTGGCACTGAAGCTTTCTTT
V gene: TRBV4-2; clone size: few; D gene: TRBD1; J gene: TRBJ1-4; CDR3 protein: CASSQRQGDDEKLFF; CDR3 DNA: TGTGCCAGCAGCCAGAGACAGGGTGATGATGAAAAACTGTTTTTT
V gene: TRBV5-4; clone size: .; D gene: .; J gene: TRBJ2-3; CDR3 protein: CASSLDLADDTQYF; CDR3 DNA: TGTGCCAGCAGCTTGGACCTAGCCGACGATACGCAGTATTTT
V gene: TRBV28; clone size: .; D gene: TRBD2; J gene: TRBJ2-1; CDR3 protein: CASSLGTSGLDSYNEQFF; CDR3 DNA: TGTGCCAGCAGTTTGGGGACTAGCGGGTTGGACTCCTACAATGAGCAGTTCTTC
V gene: TRBV27; clone size: .; D gene: TRBD2; J gene: TRBJ2-1; CDR3 protein: CASSFFGTRVNEQFF; CDR3 DNA: TGTGCCAGCAGTTTCTTCGGGACTAGAGTCAATGAGCAGTTCTTC
V gene: TRBV18; clone size: .; D gene: .; J gene: TRBJ1-2; CDR3 protein: CASSHRQAPDYGYTF; CDR3 DNA: TGTGCCAGCTCACATAGACAGGCCCCTGACTATGGCTACACCTTC
V gene: TRBV7-3; clone size: .; D gene: .; J gene: TRBJ2-3; CDR3 protein: CASSLNLGDTQYF; CDR3 DNA: TGTGCCAGCAGCTTAAATCTGGGCGATACGCAGTATTTT
V gene: TRBV12-3/TRBV12-4; clone size: .; D gene: .; J gene: TRBJ2-3; CDR3 protein: CASSFGVDTQYF; CDR3 DNA: TGTGCCAGCAGTTTCGGGGTCGATACGCAGTATTTT
V gene: TRBV7-6; clone size: .; D gene: TRBD1; J gene: TRBJ1-6; CDR3 protein: CASSAGTVNSPLHF; CDR3 DNA: TGTGCCAGCAGCGCCGGGACAGTAAATTCACCCCTCCACTTT
V gene: TRBV5-4; clone size: .; D gene: .; J gene: TRBJ2-1; CDR3 protein: CASSFAGNEQFF; CDR3 DNA: TGTGCCAGCAGCTTCGCGGGGAATGAGCAGTTCTTC
V gene: TRBV7-9; clone size: .; D gene: TRBD2; J gene: TRBJ2-7; CDR3 protein: CASSLAGLAGVSYEQYF; CDR3 DNA: TGTGCCAGCAGCTTAGCGGGACTAGCGGGGGTATCCTACGAGCAGTACTTC
V gene: TRBV7-2; clone size: .; D gene: TRBD1; J gene: TRBJ1-5; CDR3 protein: CASSLVSSGQYSNQPQHF; CDR3 DNA: TGTGCCAGCAGCTTAGTGTCTTCGGGACAGTATAGCAATCAGCCCCAGCATTTT
V gene: TRBV19; clone size: .; D gene: .; J gene: TRBJ1-5; CDR3 protein: CASDPRAGVFNQPQHF; CDR3 DNA: TGTGCCAGTGACCCGAGGGCAGGGGTATTCAATCAGCCCCAGCATTTT
V gene: TRBV7-9; clone size: once; D gene: .; J gene: TRBJ2-5; CDR3 protein: CASSRPPTGPKGETQYF; CDR3 DNA: TGTGCCAGCAGTCGTCCACCGACAGGTCCAAAGGGTGAGACCCAGTACTTC
V gene: TRBV5-1; clone size: .; D gene: .; J gene: TRBJ1-1; CDR3 protein: CASSQGRTEAFF; CDR3 DNA: TGCGCCAGCAGCCAGGGGCGAACTGAAGCTTTCTTT
V gene: TRBV28; clone size: .; D gene: .; J gene: TRBJ1-1; CDR3 protein: CASSPSGDTEAFF; CDR3 DNA: TGTGCCAGCAGTCCATCAGGGGACACTGAAGCTTTCTTT
V gene: TRBV19; clone size: .; D gene: TRBD1; J gene: TRBJ2-7; CDR3 protein: CASSTGTGSIEQYF; CDR3 DNA: TGTGCCAGTAGTACCGGGACAGGGAGTATCGAGCAGTACTTC
V gene: TRBV30; clone size: .; D gene: .; J gene: TRBJ1-5; CDR3 protein: CAWRATGWDQPQHF; CDR3 DNA: TGTGCCTGGAGGGCTACAGGGTGGGATCAGCCCCAGCATTTT
V gene: TRBV6-2/TRBV6-3; clone size: .; D gene: TRBD1; J gene: TRBJ2-5; CDR3 protein: CASSYSTGSMVETQYF; CDR3 DNA: TGTGCCAGCAGTTACTCGACAGGGTCTATGGTAGAGACCCAGTACTTC
V gene: TRBV5-1; clone size: .; D gene: TRBD1; J gene: TRBJ2-7; CDR3 protein: CASSVEKGQSLTYEQYF; CDR3 DNA: TGCGCCAGCAGCGTGGAAAAGGGACAGTCATTAACCTACGAGCAGTACTTC
V gene: TRBV20-1; clone size: once; D gene: .; J gene: TRBJ1-2; CDR3 protein: CSASAPGGGHYGYTF; CDR3 DNA: TGCAGTGCTAGTGCCCCTGGGGGAGGGCATTATGGCTACACCTTC
V gene: TRBV5-1; clone size: few; D gene: .; J gene: TRBJ2-2; CDR3 protein: CASSLALQNTGELFF; CDR3 DNA: TGCGCCAGCAGCTTGGCACTTCAGAACACCGGGGAGCTGTTTTTT
V gene: TRBV15; clone size: .; D gene: TRBD1; J gene: TRBJ2-7; CDR3 protein: CATSRNPTGTGASEQYF; CDR3 DNA: TGTGCCACCAGCCGCAATCCGACCGGGACAGGGGCCTCCGAGCAGTACTTC
V gene: TRBV2; clone size: .; D gene: TRBD1; J gene: TRBJ1-2; CDR3 protein: CASSLQGGNYGYTF; CDR3 DNA: TGTGCCAGCAGTTTACAGGGGGGTAACTATGGCTACACCTTC